This T cell receptor beta chain was sequenced in a study of beta chain features in type 1 diabetes. Study-wide points: Lower insertion and higher deletion counts appeared at VDJ junctions in type 1 diabetes patients.

Deletions cut 5 bases from V and 8 bases from J, with 9 bases between. CDR1 is SEHNR and CDR2 is FQNEAQ in the germline V gene (reference sequence). CDR3 length equals 11 residues. What was sequenced were expressed TCRB transcripts, since all of the isolated RNA had been reverse transcribed. Sequencing used immunoSEQ multiplex PCR; TCRdb keeps in-frame clones, though not all of them. This sample has under 950,000 clones; roughly a sixth occur once, and the top ten carry about 0.025%. This clone was seen ten or more times. Its antigen is undetermined. The rearrangement uses TRBV7-9 and TRBJ1-2; no clear D gene. This sequence was found in a woman under 30 in good health. What was sequenced was naive CD4+ T cells from blood. The CDR3 nucleotides read TGTGCCAGCAGCGTGACGGGCGGCTACACCTTC. Protein: CASSVTGGYTF.